This TCR beta chain was observed in a study of T cell responses to AZD1222 COVID-19 vaccine. Across the whole study: Timing groups of about 4 and about 12 weeks for second doses were pooled.

CDR3 length: 16 amino acids. Germline CDR1 reads PRHDT; CDR2 reads FYEKMQ (reference sequence). V was pared by 4 bases and J by 9 bases, with 22 bases between. With regard to this clone: What it recognizes is unknown.

Points from the study as a whole: Reports say nearly half of spike-specific TCRs go after unmutated variant regions. Repertoires were sampled only after the peak T cell response. Distributed over spike, vaccine-associated CD4 TCRs predominated at 160-218 and 743-854.

The method was immunoSEQ multiplex PCR; TCRdb's version includes in-frame clones alone and lacks a portion of them. Here the sample spans 120,000 or so clones, approximately 88% being singletons. This receptor was obtained from an adult in good health. The genes are TRBV13 and TRBJ2-1; D is perhaps TRBD1 (6 bases). The sample in question was peripheral blood, obtained on day 0 of AZD1222 vaccination. CDR3 protein: CASSSLGGLGVGEQFF. The CDR3 DNA sequence: TGTGCCAGCAGCTCCCTAGGGGGTTTGGGGGTCGGTGAGCAGTTCTTC. The full variable domain, with the rest looked up from reference TRBV13 and TRBJ2-1, is AAGVIQSPRHLIKEKRETATLKCYPIPRHDTVYWYQQGPGQDPQFLISFYEKMQSDKGSIPDRFSAQQFSDYHSELNMSSLELGDSALYFCASSSLGGLGVGEQFFGPGTRLTVL.